This TCR beta chain appears in the sequencing data of a study of blood T cell repertoires in COVID-19. Turning to the study itself: Researchers got acute and convalescent COVID-19 samples from the United States, Italy and Spain. Sample material is recorded as cDNA or gDNA derived from T cells, B-cell-depleted T cells, or PBMCs.

Methods used by the authors: Amplification with reference gene primers provided the estimates of nucleated cell counts. TCRdb's copy holds only in-frame clones and misses some; the assay was immunoSEQ multiplex PCR. V, J and clone size reflect that table, while D and trimming were determined from the DNA. This sample has about 77,000 clones; roughly 76% occur once, and the top ten carry roughly 15%. Between the trimmed V and J ends, which lost 3 bases and 5 bases, there was a span of 16 bases. The V gene's germline CDR1 is GTSNPN and CDR2 SVGIG (reference sequence). This CDR3 comprises 14 residues. The V call is TRBV30, the J call TRBJ2-5; D possibly corresponds to TRBD2 (7 bases). The TCR sequence derives from a man between 65 and 79 years old with active or convalescent COVID-19. The material sequenced was peripheral blood. Here the CDR3 reads CAWRQEGGPETQYF. In DNA form, the CDR3 reads TGTGCCTGGAGACAGGAGGGGGGGCCGGAGACCCAGTACTTC.